Following are 20 T cell receptor beta chains from one sample sequenced in a study of OX40 agonist ivuxolimab in advanced cancers. The data were produced by immunoSEQ multiplex PCR, yet TCRdb's version contains in-frame clones alone and is incomplete. The sample includes roughly 47,000 clones, more than 70% of them seen just once. Sequenced here: CD4+ or CD8+ T cells sorted from blood, sampled in a trial of the OX40 agonist ivuxolimab. All receptors derive from an adult with an advanced solid tumor such as melanoma, head and neck, liver or kidney cancer.

The chain carries TRBV21-1 and TRBJ1-1; the table's D call TRBD1 went unverified against the DNA. TRBV21-1 is reported as a pseudogene. The CDR3 runs 16 residues. CDR3 loop: CASSKTRDRMNTEAFF. The DNA of the CDR3 is TGTGCCAGCAGCAAAACCCGGGACAGGATGAACACTGAAGCTTTCTTT.

This clone turned up a few times. The chain employs TRBV29-1 and TRBJ2-1; the D gene is possibly TRBD2 (6 bases). This CDR3 is built from 11 residues. V lost 7 bases and J lost 7, with 11 bases in between. Germline values: CDR1 SQVTM, CDR2 ANQGSEA. DNA for the CDR3: TGCAGCGCCCCGGAGGGAAATGAGCAGTTCTTC. Its protein product is CSAPEGNEQFF.

This clone is a singleton in its sample. This chain uses TRBV19 with TRBJ1-1; D perhaps matches TRBD1 (5 bases). Germline V gene sequence: CDR1 LNHDA, CDR2 SQIVND (reference sequence). V was shortened by 7 bases and J by 2 bases, with 14 bases between the two germline ends. The CDR3 is made up of 14 amino acids. In DNA form, the CDR3 reads TGTGCCAGTACAGCGGGACGGATCAACACTGAAGCTTTCTTT. It yields the protein CASTAGRINTEAFF. Full variable domain (outside the CDR3, taken from reference TRBV19 and TRBJ1-1): DGGITQSPKYLFRKEGQNVTLSCEQNLNHDAMYWYRQDPGQGLRLIYYSQIVNDFQKGDIAEGYSVSREKKESFPLTVTSAQKNPTAFYLCASTAGRINTEAFFGQGTRLTVV.

Note on this clone: Other DNA sequences within the sample encode an identical CDR3. The chain couples TRBV4-3 to TRBJ1-5; D gene uncertain. The CDR3 contains 14 residues. From germline, CDR1 is LGHNA and CDR2 YSLEER. Trimming cost V 0 bases and J 3 bases, with 6 bases left between them. CDR3: CASSQDPSNQPQHF. DNA for the CDR3: TGCGCCAGCAGCCAAGATCCCTCCAATCAGCCCCAGCATTTT.

Written as DNA, the CDR3 is TGTGCCAGCAGCCCCCAGGGTACGACTAATGAAAAACTGTTTTTT. This codes for CASSPQGTTNEKLFF. The chain is built from TRBV9 and TRBJ1-4; possibly TRBD1 for D (5 bases). Germline loops: CDR1 SGDLS, CDR2 YYNGEE. The CDR3 extends over 15 amino acids. The V and J ends lost 4 bases and 2 bases respectively, with 12 bases between them.

The chain carries TRBV4-1 and TRBJ2-3; D ambiguous. Trimming removed 0 bases at V and 4 bases at J, with 5 bases between. This CDR3 has 13 residues. CDR1 is MGHRA, CDR2 YSYEKL, per germline. In nucleotides, the CDR3 is TGCGCCAGCAGCCAAGATCCGGCAGATACGCAGTATTTT. Protein sequence: CASSQDPADTQYF.

The chain has TRBV7-2 and TRBJ2-4; tentatively, D is TRBD2 (6 bases). This CDR3 spans 14 amino acids. With 4 bases removed from V and 3 bases from J, the gap between germline ends came to 10 bases. Germline V gives CDR1 SGHTA, CDR2 FQGNSA. The CDR3 spells CASSYLGGKNIQYF. For the CDR3, the DNA is TGTGCCAGCAGCTATTTGGGGGGCAAAAACATTCAGTACTTC. The whole variable domain, filled in from reference TRBV7-2 and TRBJ2-4, reads GAGVSQSPSNKVTEKGKDVELRCDPISGHTALYWYRQSLGQGLEFLIYFQGNSAPDKSGLPSDRFSAERTGGSVSTLTIQRTQQEDSAVYLCASSYLGGKNIQYFGAGTRLSVL.

The V and J genes are TRBV5-8 and TRBJ1-1, with D hard to call. The V end lost 0 bases, the J end lost 3 bases, and 6 bases lay between the germline ends. The CDR3 has 13 residues. Germline V CDR1 and CDR2: SGHTS, YDEGEE. CDR3 sequence: CASSLGGHTEAFF. The CDR3, as DNA: TGTGCCAGCAGCTTGGGGGGTCACACTGAAGCTTTCTTT.

This sequence joins TRBV9 and TRBJ1-5, with D hard to call. V lost 0 bases and J 5 bases, leaving 9 bases between the germline ends. This CDR3 spans 14 amino acids. Germline CDR1 reads SGDLS; CDR2 reads YYNGEE. CDR3 DNA: TGTGCCAGCAGCGTAGGGTCAGGTTATCAGCCCCAGCATTTT. Translated: CASSVGSGYQPQHF.

The gene calls are TRBV27 and TRBJ1-2; 9 bases are shared with TRBD1. This CDR3 region has 15 residues. CDR1 and CDR2 (germline): MNHEY, SMNVEV (reference sequence). Unmatched junction bases numbered 4, after V lost 3 bases and J lost 2 bases. The CDR3 loop is CASSFGTGLNYGYTF. Here the CDR3 DNA reads TGTGCCAGCAGTTTCGGGACAGGGCTAAACTATGGCTACACCTTC.

The CDR3 region is CASSLEAASTYEQYF. CDR3 in DNA: TGCGCCAGCAGCTTGGAAGCTGCAAGTACCTACGAGCAGTACTTC. The rearrangement links TRBV5-1 to TRBJ2-7; D not certain. This CDR3 is built from 15 residues. Trimming pared 0 bases from V and 2 bases from J, leaving 12 bases between. Germline V gene sequence: CDR1 SGHRS, CDR2 YFSETQ.

This clone was counted a few times. The genes are TRBV6-4 and TRBJ1-1; D not resolved. Trimming took 11 bases from V and 7 from J, leaving 5 bases between them. This CDR3 is built from 8 residues. Germline V gene sequence: CDR1 MRHNA, CDR2 SNTAGT. The CDR3 loop reads CAGDEAFF. In DNA form, the CDR3 reads TGTGCCGGGGATGAAGCTTTCTTT.

The chain uses TRBV4-2 and TRBJ1-3; 7 bases line up with TRBD1. V trimming: 2 bases; J trimming: 2 bases; junction bases outside the gene matches: 3. Germline-derived CDR1 and CDR2 are LGHNA and YNFKEQ. The CDR3 runs to 15 residues. For the CDR3, the DNA is TGTGCCAGCAGCCAACCCGGGACAGCTGGAAACACCATATATTTT. This codes for CASSQPGTAGNTIYF.

This chain's CDR3 is CASSLPGQENYGYTF. DNA for the CDR3: TGTGCCAGCAGCCTACCGGGACAGGAGAACTATGGCTACACCTTC. The chain joins TRBV11-1 to TRBJ1-2, with 8 positions matching TRBD1. Germline V gives CDR1 SGHAT, CDR2 FQDESV (reference sequence). The CDR3 is 15 residues long. The ends lost 5 bases at V and 2 bases at J; junction bases unmatched: 7.

The chain uses TRBV14 and TRBJ2-1, with D uncertain. CDR3 length: 12 amino acids. V was cut by 1 base and J by 7 bases, with 5 bases left in between. The V gene's germline CDR1 is SGHDN and CDR2 FVKESK. The CDR3 spells CASSQGGNEQFF. Written as DNA, the CDR3 is TGTGCCAGCAGCCAAGGGGGAAATGAGCAGTTCTTC.

About this clone itself: One end of the junction is discordant with germline, which a read error may explain. J is TRBJ1-1 and V is TRBV13; D is perhaps TRBD1 (5 bases). Germline V lookup: CDR1 PRHDT, CDR2 FYEKMQ (reference sequence). The CDR3 extends over 14 amino acids. This chain's CDR3 is CASSLGHMGTEAFF. The CDR3 DNA sequence: TGTGCCAGCAGCCTAGGACACATGGGGACTGAAGCTTTCTTT.

The chain joins TRBV9 to TRBJ1-5; D gene uncertain. This CDR3 has 15 residues. The V end was cut by 4 bases, the J end by 3 bases, with 14 bases between. Germline-derived CDR1 and CDR2 are SGDLS and YYNGEE. This CDR3 is CASSSGPAPNQPQHF. The CDR3 bases are TGTGCCAGCAGCTCGGGCCCCGCGCCCAATCAGCCCCAGCATTTT.

This chain uses TRBV6-6 with TRBJ2-2; 9 nucleotides match TRBD1. The junction had 9 bases not matched to a gene; V was cut back by 6 bases and J by 4 bases. This CDR3 comprises 16 residues. Germline V gene sequence: CDR1 MNHNY, CDR2 SVGAGI (reference sequence). This chain's CDR3 is CASSPGTGRFTGELFF. CDR3 nucleotides: TGTGCCAGCAGCCCCGGGACAGGGCGATTCACCGGGGAGCTGTTTTTT.

This clone was seen once. The chain recombines TRBV5-1 with TRBJ1-1, with TRBD1 as a possible D gene (5 bases). CDR3 size: 13 residues. Between the trimmed V and J ends, which lost 5 bases and 3 bases, there was a span of 11 bases. Germline V gene data show CDR1 as SGHRS and CDR2 as YFSETQ. CDR3 DNA sequence: TGCGCCAGCAGTTGGGACGGTTACACTGAAGCTTTCTTT. This gives the protein CASSWDGYTEAFF.

This clone was seen only once. The rearrangement links TRBV30 to TRBJ1-2; maybe TRBD1 (6 bases). The germline V gene encodes CDR1 GTSNPN and CDR2 SVGIG (reference sequence). CDR3 size: 13 residues. Trimming took 4 bases from V and 6 from J, leaving 15 bases between them. The CDR3 bases are TGTGCCTGGACCAGACAGGAGTTAGATGGCTACACCTTC. Its protein product is CAWTRQELDGYTF.